The 29 T cell receptor beta chains reported below all come from one sample, sequenced in a study of T cells expressing NK-cell markers. After re-calling the 5' RACE reads, TCRdb lists one entry per CDR3 protein, DNA absent. The specimen's table records roughly 390,000 distinct CDR3 sequences. The sequenced material came from blood T cells: a sorted CD56 or NKG2C T cell subset, CD4+ or CD8+ T cells, or bulk PBMC T cells (not recorded which). The receptors stem from a man aged 18-70 years in good health.

The rearrangement uses TRBV30 and TRBJ1-1. In germline, CDR1 is GTSNPN, CDR2 SVGIG (reference sequence). The CDR3 sequence is 14 residues long. CDR3 in amino acids: CAWGTGQRMVEAFF.

The V gene is TRBV6-5, the J gene TRBJ1-1; the D call of TRBD1 rests on TCRdb alone, since no DNA is present to check it. Germline CDR1 and CDR2: MNHEY and SVGAGI. The CDR3 is made up of 17 amino acids. The CDR3 sequence: CASSYSRGGTANTEAFF.

The chain joins TRBV4-1 to TRBJ1-1. In germline, CDR1 is MGHRA, CDR2 YSYEKL. The CDR3 loop spans 15 amino acids. The CDR3 loop is CASSQSYILNTEAFF.

The gene calls are TRBV3-1 and TRBJ1-1; no DNA is available, so the TRBD1 call from TCRdb remains unchecked. The CDR3 covers 15 residues. Germline values: CDR1 LGHDT, CDR2 YNNKEL (reference sequence). Here the CDR3 reads CASSAHQGQNTEAFF.

The chain combines TRBV7-3 with TRBJ2-1; lacking DNA, the TRBD2 call made by TCRdb goes unchecked. This CDR3 has 17 residues. The germline CDR1 and CDR2 sequences are SGHTA and FQGTGA. This CDR3 reads CASSELELAGTYNEQFF.

The chain is built from TRBV3-1 and TRBJ1-1. The CDR3 is 15 amino acids. Germline CDR1 is LGHDT and CDR2 is YNNKEL (reference sequence). CDR3 sequence reads: CASSLSSRPSTEAFF.

The chain uses TRBV29-1 and TRBJ1-2; there is no DNA to check the TCRdb D call of TRBD1. Germline V gene data show CDR1 as SQVTM and CDR2 as ANQGSEA. The CDR3 is 13 amino acids. This chain's CDR3 is CSVGGTERYGYTF.

V and J are TRBV7-2 and TRBJ2-7; with no DNA, the TCRdb D assignment of TRBD2 cannot be verified. Germline lookup yields CDR1 SGHTA and CDR2 FQGNSA. This CDR3 comprises 13 residues. The CDR3 spells CASSNRTSKAQYF. Drawing the rest from reference TRBV7-2 and TRBJ2-7, the complete variable domain is GAGVSQSPSNKVTEKGKDVELRCDPISGHTALYWYRQSLGQGLEFLIYFQGNSAPDKSGLPSDRFSAERTGGSVSTLTIQRTQQEDSAVYLCASSNRTSKAQYFGPGTRLTVT.

The chain is built from TRBV15 and TRBJ2-7; TCRdb proposes TRBD2, but this gene call is untestable without DNA. There are 16 residues in the CDR3. Germline CDR1 reads LNHNV; CDR2 reads YYDKDF (reference sequence). The CDR3 sequence is CATSIGRGIRTYEQYF.

V and J are TRBV6-1 and TRBJ1-6; as DNA is missing, the TRBD1 call by TCRdb cannot be tested. The CDR3 totals 14 residues. In germline, CDR1 is MNHNS, CDR2 SASEGT. The CDR3: CASSVTGISSPLHF.

V gene TRBV9 combines with J gene TRBJ2-1; without DNA, the TCRdb call of TRBD1 cannot be checked. The germline V gene has CDR1 SGDLS and CDR2 YYNGEE. The CDR3 is 14 residues long. CDR3 residues: CASSVELWSHEQFF.

The chain joins TRBV28 to TRBJ2-6; the TCRdb D gene call, TRBD1, has no DNA to confirm it. Germline values: CDR1 MDHEN, CDR2 SYDVKM. The CDR3 consists of 17 residues. The CDR3: CASSLPGGPSGANVLTF.

The rearrangement joins TRBV9 to TRBJ2-3; TCRdb picks TRBD2, but there is no DNA to check that call. This CDR3 has 17 amino acids. CDR1 and CDR2 (germline): SGDLS, YYNGEE. This chain's CDR3 is CASSPYSGAASVDTQYF.

This sequence joins TRBV30 and TRBJ2-7; no DNA is available, so the TRBD1 call from TCRdb remains unchecked. The CDR3 covers 16 residues. CDR1 and CDR2 from the germline V gene are GTSNPN and SVGIG (reference sequence). The CDR3 loop is CAWTGREGGVRSEQYF.

The rearrangement links TRBV30 to TRBJ2-1; without DNA, the TCRdb call of TRBD2 cannot be checked. This CDR3 contains 16 residues. Looked up from germline, CDR1 is GTSNPN and CDR2 is SVGIG (reference sequence). The CDR3 spells CAWSVIAGGLYNEQFF.

The chain employs TRBV9 and TRBJ2-1; the TCRdb call, TRBD2, lacks DNA for checking. This CDR3 comprises 17 residues. The germline V gene has CDR1 SGDLS and CDR2 YYNGEE. The CDR3: CASSVAFLAGGLGEQFF.

V and J are TRBV5-1 and TRBJ1-3; TCRdb lists TRBD1, though no DNA is available to test this call. The germline V gene has CDR1 SGHRS and CDR2 YFSETQ. CDR3 length: 16 residues. The CDR3 loop is CASSLGPGTPGNTIYF.

The chain is built from TRBV5-1 and TRBJ2-7; the TCRdb call, TRBD2, lacks DNA for checking. The CDR3 is 15 amino acids. Germline lookup yields CDR1 SGHRS and CDR2 YFSETQ. CDR3 loop: CASSGGGLAGNEQYF.

The chain employs TRBV3-1 and TRBJ1-6. Germline-derived CDR1 and CDR2 are LGHDT and YNNKEL (reference sequence). The CDR3 is 13 amino acids. The CDR3 sequence: CASSRGYDSPLHF.

This rearrangement joins TRBV10-3 to TRBJ2-7; TCRdb's D call of TRBD2 is untestable without DNA. Germline V gene lookup returns CDR1 ENHRY and CDR2 SYGVKD. The CDR3 is made up of 18 amino acids. This chain's CDR3 is CAISELPGGASGGHEQYF.

This sequence joins TRBV2 and TRBJ1-1. CDR1 is SNHLY and CDR2 is FYNNEI in the germline V gene. The CDR3 length is 14 residues. The chain's CDR3 is CASSVHYANTEAFF.

The chain joins TRBV18 to TRBJ2-1. Germline V gene lookup returns CDR1 KGHSH and CDR2 LQKENI. The CDR3 extends over 15 amino acids. The CDR3 region is CASSATRGNYNEQFF.

The V call is TRBV25-1, the J call TRBJ1-1; the TCRdb D gene call, TRBD1, has no DNA to confirm it. CDR3 length equals 15 residues. CDR1 and CDR2 from the germline V gene are MGHDK and SYGVNS. This chain's CDR3 is CASSELGTLNTEAFF.

The chain links TRBV9 to TRBJ2-3; as DNA is missing, the TRBD2 call by TCRdb cannot be tested. The CDR3 is made up of 16 amino acids. Germline V gene data show CDR1 as SGDLS and CDR2 as YYNGEE. The CDR3 loop is CASSVGLAGGLDTQYF.

This chain uses TRBV4-2 with TRBJ2-7; the TRBD2 assignment by TCRdb is unverifiable without DNA. The CDR3 is made up of 12 amino acids. Germline V lookup: CDR1 LGHNA, CDR2 YNFKEQ. CDR3 in amino acids: CASGAGGSEQYF.

The gene calls are TRBV18 and TRBJ1-2; the D call from TCRdb, TRBD1, cannot be confirmed without DNA. Germline V gene sequence: CDR1 KGHSH, CDR2 LQKENI. The CDR3 extends over 15 amino acids. The CDR3: CASSQLDSQGGGYTF.

The rearrangement links TRBV5-8 to TRBJ2-1; absent DNA, TCRdb's TRBD1 call cannot be checked. This CDR3 contains 15 residues. Germline V gene data show CDR1 as SGHTS and CDR2 as YDEGEE. This CDR3 is CASSFYQGTYNEQFF.

The chain joins TRBV5-1 to TRBJ1-1; there is no DNA to check the TCRdb D call of TRBD1. Per germline, CDR1 SGHRS and CDR2 YFSETQ. This CDR3 spans 15 amino acids. CDR3 loop: CASSPVGQGYTEAFF.

This chain joins TRBV20-1 and TRBJ2-5; there is no DNA to check the TCRdb D call of TRBD1. The germline gives CDR1 DFQATT, CDR2 SNEGSKA (reference sequence). This CDR3 is built from 18 residues. CDR3 amino acids: CSASKTKSGTTFEETQYF.